This TCR beta chain derives from a study of blood T cell repertoires in COVID-19. How the authors handled the data: Nucleated cell number was recorded as an estimate derived from reference gene primer amplification. TCRdb keeps only in-frame clones here, not all; method: immunoSEQ multiplex PCR. The V and J calls and the clone size are those of that table, but D and trimming were determined from the DNA. In the table there are 95,000 to 120,000 clones, around 84% of which are singletons. Trimming removed 3 bases from V and 5 bases from J, with 19 bases in between. Germline V gives CDR1 GTSNPN, CDR2 SVGIG (reference sequence). CDR3 size: 15 residues.

The chain carries TRBV30 and TRBJ1-2; D might be TRBD1 (6 bases). The sequence was collected from a human donor in a cohort sampled during active COVID-19. Material for sequencing was peripheral blood. The CDR3 DNA reads TGTGCCTGGAGCGCCTCCAGGACAGCGAATTATGGCTACACCTTC. Translation gives CAWSASRTANYGYTF.